This TCR beta chain was profiled in a study of CD8+ T cells in alopecia areata. Overall study context: Scoring of severity for treated patients was based on percentage of affected scalp area. Study-wide findings and caveats: Lesional scalp, especially alopecia totalis/universalis, showed higher clonality than normal scalp. The study also sequences resident alphabeta T cells of normal skin in scalp samples.

The treatment was: oral pan-JAK inhibitor, 5-10 mg twice daily. RNA extraction was followed by reverse transcription into cDNA, which acted as the sequencing template. The method was immunoSEQ multiplex PCR; TCRdb's version includes in-frame clones alone and lacks a portion of them. The sample has fewer than 250,000 clones, roughly 70% seen once; the top ten hold roughly 1.3%. Note on this clone: Antigen unknown.

Germline assignment: CDR1 GTSNPN and CDR2 SVGIG (reference sequence). The CDR3 is 14 amino acids. The V and J ends lost 3 bases and 4 bases, in that order; junction bases with no gene match: 7. The sample here was CD4+ T cells sorted from blood, taken between weeks 47 and 50, from a patient treated with tofacitinib. The sequence came from a human donor with alopecia areata. This chain links TRBV30 with TRBJ1-2; 8 bases match TRBD1. DNA for the CDR3: TGTGCCTGGAGCGCACAGGGGGTAGGCTATGGCTACACCTTC. This translates into CAWSAQGVGYGYTF.